Below, 26 T cell receptor beta chains from the same sample are listed, as sequenced in a study of T cells in Graves' hyperthyroidism and ophthalmopathy (dated by TCRdb to the late 2010s). Receptors were amplified or captured by multiplex PCR. Sequencing took place on an Illumina HiSeq 2000. Amplification of TCR beta CDR3 regions was carried out from RNA transcripts. The first round of RT-PCR for the TCR CDR3 was performed with the HTBI primer set and the Qiagen OneStep RT-PCR kit. TCRdb redid the processing of the public reads, applying fastp at Q25 and MiXCR, and retained in-frame beta chains. Each CDR3 protein appears once, grouped with its most common genes and DNA. Within this sample are approximately 300,000 distinct CDR3 sequences, with roughly 19% of them counted one time only. The ten largest clonotypes hold approximately 35% of the sample. Sequencing input: blood. All receptors derive from a man aged 50 to 60 with Graves' ophthalmopathy.

The rearrangement links TRBV20-1 to TRBJ2-7; perhaps TRBD2 as D (6 bases). V lost 0 bases, J lost 4 bases, and 19 bases lay in between. The CDR3 has 16 amino acids. Germline V CDR1 and CDR2: DFQATT, SNEGSKA (reference sequence). The CDR3 nucleotides are TGCAGTGCTAGAGATGTGATTACCGGGAGCCCTTACGAGCAGTACTTC. This encodes CSARDVITGSPYEQYF.

This clonotype occurred a few times. A much larger clone differs by one base, so this may be a read error. The chain has TRBV3-1 and TRBJ2-4, with D maybe TRBD2 (6 bases). The V and J ends lost 1 base and 9 bases respectively, with 16 bases between them. The germline V gene encodes CDR1 LGHDT and CDR2 YNNKEL (reference sequence). CDR3 size: 15 residues. CDR3 region: CASSQGGGHRSIQYF. The CDR3 nucleotides read TGTGCCAGCAGCCAAGGGGGAGGCCACAGGAGCATTCAGTACTTC.

The chain carries TRBV18 and TRBJ2-3, with 8 bases that match TRBD2. This CDR3 region has 16 residues. The V gene end was trimmed by 6 bases and the J gene end by 4 bases; junction bases not matched to a gene: 12. CDR1 is KGHSH and CDR2 is LQKENI in the germline V gene. CDR3 residues: CASSPRPAGVSDTQYF. The CDR3 DNA reads TGTGCCAGCTCCCCCCGTCCAGCGGGAGTATCAGATACGCAGTATTTT.

This clonotype was counted only a few times. The CDR3 is CSAPTPTSGNNNEQFF. The DNA of the CDR3 is TGCAGTGCTCCCACCCCCACTAGCGGGAACAACAATGAGCAGTTCTTC. The chain is built from TRBV20-1 and TRBJ2-1, with 10 bases that match TRBD2. The trim removed 5 bases at V and 5 bases at J, leaving 12 bases unmatched. From germline, CDR1 is DFQATT and CDR2 SNEGSKA (reference sequence). The CDR3 runs to 16 residues.

The chain is built from TRBV11-2 and TRBJ2-1, with D unclear. V was cut by 0 bases and J by 4 bases, with 7 bases left in between. Germline CDR1 SGHAT, CDR2 FQNNGV. This CDR3 region has 14 residues. The CDR3 DNA follows: TGTGCCAGCAGCTTAGATTTCACGTACAATGAGCAGTTCTTC. This translates into CASSLDFTYNEQFF.

The sample holds a few counts of this clonotype. V and J are TRBV29-1 and TRBJ2-7; D possibly corresponds to TRBD1 (6 bases). Trimming removed 0 bases from V and 3 bases from J, with 18 bases in between. The CDR3 sequence is 16 residues long. Germline V gene sequence: CDR1 SQVTM, CDR2 ANQGSEA. As DNA, the CDR3 is TGCAGCGTTGAAGAAGGCCCTGCCCAGGGGAGCTACGAGCAGTACTTC. This sequence encodes CSVEEGPAQGSYEQYF.

The V call is TRBV28, the J call TRBJ2-5; D is possibly TRBD2 (6 bases). V was shortened by 2 bases and J by 4 bases, with 11 bases between the two germline ends. The CDR3 has 14 residues. Germline loops: CDR1 MDHEN, CDR2 SYDVKM. In nucleotides, the CDR3 is TGTGCCAGCAGTTTACGGGGGAGAACAGAGACCCAGTACTTC. This codes for CASSLRGRTETQYF. Using reference TRBV28 and TRBJ2-5 for the parts outside the CDR3, the full variable domain is DVKVTQSSRYLVKRTGEKVFLECVQDMDHENMFWYRQDPGLGLRLIYFSYDVKMKEKGDIPEGYSVSREKKERFSLILESASTNQTSMYLCASSLRGRTETQYFGPGTRLLVL.

This clonotype occurred many times. The chain employs TRBV5-1 and TRBJ2-3, with TRBD2 matching over 9 bases. The CDR3 sequence is 17 residues long. Germline CDR1 reads SGHRS; CDR2 reads YFSETQ. The J segment lost 3 bases and the V segment lost 1 base, leaving 9 bases of the junction unmatched. CDR3 nucleotides: TGCGCCAGCAGCTTGATAGGCGGGAGGGCCGGAACAGATACGCAGTATTTT. Protein sequence: CASSLIGGRAGTDTQYF.

In this sample, this clonotype turned up many times. The rearrangement uses TRBV2 and TRBJ2-3; D gene ambiguous. Trimming removed 5 bases at V and 6 bases at J, with 6 bases between. From germline, CDR1 is SNHLY and CDR2 FYNNEI. The CDR3 runs to 11 residues. CDR3 region: CASSREDTQYF. The CDR3 DNA is TGTGCCAGCAGTCGAGAGGATACGCAGTATTTT.

The V call is TRBV6-1, the J call TRBJ2-2; 7 positions agree with TRBD2. The V gene's germline CDR1 is MNHNS and CDR2 SASEGT. The CDR3 has 13 residues. Trimming cost V 4 bases and J 7 bases; bases outside gene matches: 3. The CDR3 DNA is TGTGCCAGCAGTGGCGGGGGAATCGGGGAGCTGTTTTTT. The encoded protein is CASSGGGIGELFF.

This clonotype has just one count. The J gene is TRBJ2-1, the V gene TRBV11-2, with TRBD2 identical over 10 bases. The CDR3 runs to 18 residues. In germline, CDR1 is SGHAT, CDR2 FQNNGV. V was pared by 3 bases and J by 0 bases, with 8 bases of the junction left unmatched. This CDR3 is CASSFGAGGRSSYNEQFF. As DNA, the CDR3 is TGTGCCAGCAGCTTTGGAGCGGGAGGGCGGAGCTCCTACAATGAGCAGTTCTTC.

The chain couples TRBV19 to TRBJ1-2; D is ambiguous. Deletions cut 9 bases from V and 2 bases from J, with 19 bases between. The CDR3 runs to 15 residues. Germline lookup yields CDR1 LNHDA and CDR2 SQIVND (reference sequence). CDR3 protein: CASNPDGTRNYGYTF. The CDR3 region has the DNA TGTGCCAGCAACCCTGACGGAACAAGAAACTATGGCTACACCTTC. The full variable domain, rest sourced from reference TRBV19 and TRBJ1-2, is DGGITQSPKYLFRKEGQNVTLSCEQNLNHDAMYWYRQDPGQGLRLIYYSQIVNDFQKGDIAEGYSVSREKKESFPLTVTSAQKNPTAFYLCASNPDGTRNYGYTFGSGTRLTVV.

In this sample, this clonotype turned up many times. V is TRBV10-2 and J is TRBJ2-5; 8 positions agree with TRBD1. The length of the CDR3 is 15 residues. Germline trimming cut 3 bases from V and 2 bases from J; bases unmatched to any gene: 5. The germline CDR1 and CDR2 sequences are WSHSY and SAAADI. The CDR3 sequence: CASSETGGRQETQYF. Here the CDR3 DNA reads TGCGCCAGCAGTGAAACAGGGGGTCGGCAAGAGACCCAGTACTTC.

This clonotype was counted many times. V gene TRBV20-1 combines with J gene TRBJ1-2; 8 nucleotides align to TRBD1. The ends lost 5 bases at V and 4 bases at J; junction bases unmatched: 9. The CDR3 runs to 14 residues. Germline CDR1 and CDR2: DFQATT and SNEGSKA (reference sequence). In DNA form, the CDR3 reads TGCAGTGCTTCTATACAGGGGGTCCCCTATGGCTACACCTTC. Its protein is CSASIQGVPYGYTF.

This clonotype was counted many times. The CDR3 region is CASSYMNTEAFF. The DNA of the CDR3 is TGTGCCAGCAGCTACATGAACACTGAAGCTTTCTTT. The gene calls are TRBV11-2 and TRBJ1-1; unclear D gene. V gave up 4 bases and J gave up 0 bases, with 3 bases separating them. Germline loops: CDR1 SGHAT, CDR2 FQNNGV. There are 12 residues in the CDR3.

This clonotype was counted ten times or more. This rearrangement joins TRBV3-1 to TRBJ1-2; no clear D gene. This CDR3 spans 15 amino acids. Between the trimmed V and J ends, which lost 1 base and 0 bases, there was a span of 9 bases. Germline V gene data show CDR1 as LGHDT and CDR2 as YNNKEL (reference sequence). The CDR3 spells CASSQAPGANYGYTF. CDR3 DNA sequence: TGTGCCAGCAGCCAAGCCCCAGGAGCTAACTATGGCTACACCTTC.

This clonotype occurred many times. The CDR3 nucleotides read TGTGCCAGCAGTTTCACTGGAGGGGAAAACATTCAGTACTTC. It is translated as CASSFTGGENIQYF. The rearrangement joins TRBV28 to TRBJ2-4, with D tentatively TRBD2 (6 bases). V lost 3 bases, J lost 5 bases, and 11 bases lay in between. Germline V gives CDR1 MDHEN, CDR2 SYDVKM. The length of the CDR3 is 14 residues. Combining the CDR3 with reference TRBV28 and TRBJ2-4 gives the whole variable domain DVKVTQSSRYLVKRTGEKVFLECVQDMDHENMFWYRQDPGLGLRLIYFSYDVKMKEKGDIPEGYSVSREKKERFSLILESASTNQTSMYLCASSFTGGENIQYFGAGTRLSVL.

This clonotype was counted ten times or more. The chain combines TRBV24-1 with TRBJ2-1, with D possibly TRBD1 on 5 matching bases. Germline CDR1 KGHDR, CDR2 SFDVKD. The ends were cut back, 4 bases at V and 5 bases at J, with 5 bases in the middle. This CDR3 region has 12 residues. In DNA form, the CDR3 reads TGTGCCACCAGTGAGACAGACAATGAGCAGTTCTTC. This encodes CATSETDNEQFF.

This clonotype was observed at least ten times. The V gene is TRBV3-1, the J gene TRBJ2-3; maybe TRBD2 (5 bases). Trimming took 6 bases from V and 6 from J, leaving 16 bases between them. There are 14 residues in the CDR3. Germline CDR1 and CDR2: LGHDT and YNNKEL (reference sequence). The CDR3 DNA sequence: TGTGCCAGCAGACGGAGCGAGGGTTTGGATACGCAGTATTTT. Amino acids: CASRRSEGLDTQYF.

Many counts were recorded for this clonotype. This rearrangement joins TRBV28 to TRBJ2-5; 12 nucleotides agree with TRBD2. Germline V gene sequence: CDR1 MDHEN, CDR2 SYDVKM. V lost 5 bases to trimming and J lost 4 bases; unmatched junction nucleotides: 2. The CDR3 contains 14 residues. CDR3 nucleotides: TGTGCCAGCAGTACGACTAGCGGGAGAGAGACCCAGTACTTC. Amino acid sequence: CASSTTSGRETQYF.

This clonotype occurred many times. The chain couples TRBV30 to TRBJ1-6; D is unclear. The CDR3 is 13 residues long. CDR1 and CDR2 from the germline V gene are GTSNPN and SVGIG (reference sequence). V shed 1 base and J shed 6 bases, with 7 bases lying between them. CDR3 nucleotide sequence: TGTGCCTGGAGTGAGCAGCCTAATTCACCCCTCCACTTT. Translated: CAWSEQPNSPLHF.

This clonotype was counted once. The chain links TRBV6-5 to TRBJ2-6; no reliable D call. CDR1 and CDR2 (germline): MNHEY, SVGAGI. Trimming removed 0 bases from V and 2 bases from J, with 17 bases in between. This CDR3 has 19 residues. CDR3 sequence: CASSYSQGQSLPGANVLTF. The DNA for the CDR3 is TGTGCCAGCAGTTACTCCCAAGGCCAGAGCCTACCTGGGGCCAACGTCCTGACTTTC.

The chain combines TRBV18 with TRBJ2-7, with 9 nucleotides matching TRBD1. V lost 3 bases and J lost 3; bases outside the gene matches: 6. The CDR3 covers 15 residues. Germline V gives CDR1 KGHSH, CDR2 LQKENI. CDR3 amino acids: CASSPSLGQGYEQYF. The CDR3 DNA is TGTGCCAGCTCACCCTCTTTGGGACAGGGCTACGAGCAGTACTTC.

This clonotype was seen a few times. The rearrangement joins TRBV6-4 to TRBJ1-2; 8 nucleotides match TRBD1. Germline V gene data show CDR1 as MRHNA and CDR2 as SNTAGT. V dropped 0 bases and J dropped 6; count of bases not matched to a gene: 3. The CDR3 extends over 14 amino acids. The CDR3 sequence is CASSDSETGDGYTF. CDR3 DNA sequence: TGTGCCAGCAGTGACTCGGAGACAGGGGATGGCTACACCTTC.

This chain links TRBV25-1 with TRBJ2-7; the D gene could be TRBD1 or TRBD2 (6 bases each). The V and J ends lost 4 bases and 0 bases respectively, with 13 bases between them. This CDR3 region has 15 residues. Germline assignment: CDR1 MGHDK and CDR2 SYGVNS. CDR3 nucleotide sequence: TGTGCCAGCAGTGTAAGGGGGACTTCCTCCTACGAGCAGTACTTC. It translates to CASSVRGTSSYEQYF.

Ten or more counts support this clonotype. At one end, the junction sequence differs from germline, possibly due to a read error. This chain links TRBV6-1 with TRBJ2-7; 9 bases are a match to TRBD2. The CDR3 sequence is 14 residues long. Looked up from germline, CDR1 is MNHNS and CDR2 is SASEGT. CDR3 sequence (DNA): TGTGCCAGCACCCGGGGGACTAGCTCCCACGAGCAGTACTTC. Residues: CASTRGTSSHEQYF.